Each of the 30 T cell receptor beta chains below was sequenced from the same sample in a study of beta chain features in type 1 diabetes. Findings and limits, study-wide: All four CD4+ subsets from Type 1 diabetes patients carried moderately but significantly shorter TCRB CDR3s.

No antigen has been assigned to these receptors. cDNA synthesis used the whole RNA isolate, giving expressed TCRB sequences. The data were produced by immunoSEQ multiplex PCR, yet TCRdb's version contains in-frame clones alone and is incomplete. The sample carries some 290,000 clones, about 24% recorded once. The sequenced material came from naive CD4+ T cells from blood. Every receptor here comes from a woman aged 25 to 39 with type 1 diabetes.

This clone has only one observation. The sample has other DNA sequences that encode this CDR3 too. The chain links TRBV18 to TRBJ2-3, with 7 positions matching TRBD2. Germline CDR1 is KGHSH and CDR2 is LQKENI. The V gene end was trimmed by 1 base and the J gene end by 4 bases; junction bases not matched to a gene: 5. CDR3 length equals 15 residues. The CDR3 reads CASSPLAGRADTQYF. CDR3 sequence (DNA): TGTGCCAGCTCACCACTAGCGGGTCGCGCAGATACGCAGTATTTT.

The chain has TRBV15 and TRBJ2-3; D perhaps matches TRBD2 (5 bases). V lost 5 bases and J lost 6, with 30 bases in between. This CDR3 is 19 amino acids long. Germline CDR1 is LNHNV and CDR2 is YYDKDF (reference sequence). CDR3 coding DNA: TGTGCCACCAGCGTAACCTCACCTCCCGCGGGCCGGTACTCGGATACGCAGTATTTT. Its translation is CATSVTSPPAGRYSDTQYF. Using reference TRBV15 and TRBJ2-3 for the parts outside the CDR3, the full variable domain is DAMVIQNPRYQVTQFGKPVTLSCSQTLNHNVMYWYQQKSSQAPKLLFHYYDKDFNNEADTPDNFQSRRPNTSFCFLDIRSPGLGDTAMYLCATSVTSPPAGRYSDTQYFGPGTRLTVL.

The table lists this clone with a few counts. The V gene is TRBV25-1, the J gene TRBJ2-1, with 12 bases lining up with TRBD2. The CDR3 is 16 residues long. Germline CDR1 is MGHDK and CDR2 is SYGVNS. J lost 4 bases, V lost 2 bases, and 3 bases had no gene match. The CDR3 here is CASSELAGGHYNEQFF. As DNA, the CDR3 is TGTGCCAGCAGTGAACTAGCGGGAGGGCATTACAATGAGCAGTTCTTC.

This clone was counted between two and nine times. This chain connects TRBV30 to TRBJ1-2; TRBD1 matches at 8 bases. The V and J ends lost 2 bases and 1 base, in that order; junction bases with no gene match: 9. This CDR3 comprises 16 residues. In germline, CDR1 is GTSNPN, CDR2 SVGIG (reference sequence). The CDR3 bases are TGTGCCTGGAGTAAGGGCCGGGACAGGAGTAACTATGGCTACACCTTC. Protein product: CAWSKGRDRSNYGYTF.

This clone came up a few times. The chain combines TRBV30 with TRBJ2-5, with 9 positions matching TRBD2. The V segment lost 0 bases and the J segment 7 bases; nucleotides outside the gene matches: 9. The CDR3 length is 15 residues. Germline V lookup: CDR1 GTSNPN, CDR2 SVGIG (reference sequence). The CDR3 loop reads CAWSVGLAGAGTQYF. CDR3 coding DNA: TGTGCCTGGAGTGTGGGTTTAGCGGGGGCTGGGACCCAGTACTTC.

This clone appeared a few times. V is TRBV2 and J is TRBJ2-5; D not certain. Trimming stripped 6 bases from V and 4 bases from J, with 3 bases between. CDR3 length: 10 amino acids. Germline CDR1 and CDR2: SNHLY and FYNNEI. CDR3 sequence (DNA): TGTGCCAGCAGGCGAGAGACCCAGTACTTC. Translation: CASRRETQYF.

This clone was picked up a small number of times. This sequence joins TRBV9 and TRBJ2-7, with TRBD2 as a possible D gene (5 bases). This CDR3 region has 14 residues. Germline V CDR1 and CDR2: SGDLS, YYNGEE. V lost 0 bases to trimming and J lost 9 bases, with 16 bases between them. CDR3 in amino acids: CASSVGSSSSGQYF. Written as DNA, the CDR3 is TGTGCCAGCAGCGTAGGGTCTAGCAGCAGTGGGCAGTACTTC.

This rearrangement joins TRBV6-6 to TRBJ2-2; weak D call: TRBD2 (5 bases). This CDR3 is 16 amino acids long. Trimming stripped 0 bases from V and 5 bases from J, with 13 bases between. CDR1 and CDR2 from the germline V gene are MNHNY and SVGAGI (reference sequence). CDR3 region: CASSYSRVELTGELFF. Written as DNA, the CDR3 is TGTGCCAGCAGTTACTCGCGGGTCGAGTTAACCGGGGAGCTGTTTTTT.

The rearrangement joins TRBV5-6 to TRBJ1-1; D unclear. Per the germline V gene, CDR1 is SGHDT and CDR2 is YYEEEE. The V end lost 0 bases, the J end lost 3 bases, and 6 bases lay between the germline ends. The CDR3 runs to 13 residues. CDR3 nucleotides: TGTGCCAGCAGCTTGGACATCGACACTGAAGCTTTCTTT. It specifies CASSLDIDTEAFF. The full variable domain, with the rest looked up from reference TRBV5-6 and TRBJ1-1, is DAGVTQSPTHLIKTRGQQVTLRCSPKSGHDTVSWYQQALGQGPQFIFQYYEEEERQRGNFPDRFSGHQFPNYSSELNVNALLLGDSALYLCASSLDIDTEAFFGQGTRLTVV.

Only a few counts were recorded for this clone. This chain uses TRBV9 with TRBJ1-3; TRBD1 might be the D (6 bases). Trimming stripped 0 bases from V and 0 bases from J, with 19 bases between. The CDR3 runs to 19 residues. Germline V lookup: CDR1 SGDLS, CDR2 YYNGEE. In DNA, the CDR3 is TGTGCCAGCAGCGTAGAACAGGACAGACTCCTAAGCTCTGGAAACACCATATATTTT. Protein sequence: CASSVEQDRLLSSGNTIYF.

This clone was seen only a few times. This chain connects TRBV5-4 to TRBJ2-1; D is ambiguous. The CDR3 runs 14 residues. Trimming removed 3 bases from V and 0 bases from J, with 7 bases in between. The V gene's germline CDR1 is SGHNT and CDR2 YYREEE (reference sequence). CDR3 coding DNA: TGTGCCAGCAGCTCACGGAGCTCCTACAATGAGCAGTTCTTC. Its protein product is CASSSRSSYNEQFF.

This clone was recorded a few times. This sequence joins TRBV30 and TRBJ2-6; tentative D call: TRBD2 (5 bases). The CDR3 consists of 16 residues. Germline CDR1 is GTSNPN and CDR2 is SVGIG (reference sequence). Trimming took off 0 bases at V and 4 bases at J, with 13 bases between the two ends. The CDR3 nucleotides read TGTGCCTGGAGTGTACTTGGGAGTACGGGGGCCAACGTCCTGACTTTC. Its protein is CAWSVLGSTGANVLTF.

This clone was seen only a few times. The CDR3 reads CASSLEPANYGYTF. The CDR3, as DNA: TGCGCCAGCAGCTTGGAGCCCGCTAACTATGGCTACACCTTC. The chain joins TRBV5-1 to TRBJ1-2; D is ambiguous. CDR1 is SGHRS and CDR2 is YFSETQ in the germline V gene. Trimming cost V 0 bases and J 0 bases, with 6 bases left between them. The CDR3 has 14 residues.

In this sample, this clone turned up a few times. This chain links TRBV25-1 with TRBJ2-1, with 8 bases fitting TRBD2. Germline CDR1 reads MGHDK; CDR2 reads SYGVNS. Trimming removed 6 bases from V and 10 bases from J; junction bases left unmatched: 14. The CDR3 has 15 residues. CDR3 nucleotides: TGTGCCAGCAGCCACCCGGGACTAGGATCACGAGAGCAGTTCTTC. As protein: CASSHPGLGSREQFF.

The rearrangement links TRBV9 to TRBJ1-4, with 8 nucleotides matching TRBD1. CDR1 is SGDLS and CDR2 is YYNGEE in the germline V gene. Trimming at V came to 5 bases and at J to 8 bases, leaving 8 bases not matched to a gene. The CDR3 length is 14 residues. The CDR3 region has the DNA TGTGCCAGCAGAGACAGGGGTATGAGAGAAAAACTGTTTTTT. It codes for CASRDRGMREKLFF.

This clone has just a few counts. The chain employs TRBV6-1 and TRBJ2-7; D is perhaps TRBD1 (6 bases). The germline CDR1 and CDR2 sequences are MNHNS and SASEGT. V was cut by 5 bases and J by 5 bases, with 16 bases left in between. The CDR3 is made up of 14 amino acids. The CDR3 loop reads CASSIRQDLDEQYF. For the CDR3, the DNA is TGTGCCAGCAGTATTAGACAGGATCTGGACGAGCAGTACTTC.

The V and J genes are TRBV29-1 and TRBJ2-3; 10 nucleotides line up with TRBD1. The CDR3 contains 13 residues. V was clipped by 6 bases and J by 4 bases; unmatched bases: 4. Germline V CDR1 and CDR2: SQVTM, ANQGSEA. This CDR3 reads CSVDRGQADTQYF. The DNA for the CDR3 is TGCAGCGTCGACAGGGGGCAGGCAGATACGCAGTATTTT.

CDR3 bases: TGTGCCAGCAGCCCCCGGACTCTCTACAATGAGCAGTTCTTC. Protein sequence: CASSPRTLYNEQFF. This chain connects TRBV7-9 to TRBJ2-1; perhaps TRBD2 as D (5 bases). The CDR3 runs to 14 residues. The ends were cut back, 5 bases at V and 3 bases at J, with 11 bases in the middle. Per germline, CDR1 SEHNR and CDR2 FQNEAQ (reference sequence).

The chain is built from TRBV30 and TRBJ1-3, with D unclear. V lost 2 bases, J lost 4 bases, and 6 bases lay in between. CDR1 and CDR2 (germline): GTSNPN, SVGIG (reference sequence). The CDR3 is 12 residues long. For the CDR3, the DNA is TGTGCCTGGAGTCGAGAGGGAAACACCATATATTTT. The encoded protein is CAWSREGNTIYF.

This clone was observed a few times. The chain employs TRBV4-2 and TRBJ2-3; TRBD2 is a possible D gene (6 bases). The CDR3 contains 15 residues. V was pared by 8 bases and J by 4 bases, with 19 bases between. Germline CDR1 and CDR2: LGHNA and YNFKEQ. CDR3 sequence (DNA): TGTGCCAGCTCTCCCTTGACCGGGGGATCAGATACGCAGTATTTT. It translates to CASSPLTGGSDTQYF.

Of note for this clone: The sample has other DNA sequences that encode this CDR3 too. The chain joins TRBV9 to TRBJ1-1, with TRBD1 as a possible D gene (6 bases). The germline V gene has CDR1 SGDLS and CDR2 YYNGEE. V was trimmed by 1 base and J by 5 bases, leaving 9 bases between them. CDR3 length: 13 residues. CDR3 bases: TGTGCCAGCAGCGTAACAGGGTCGACTGAAGCTTTCTTT. Translating gives CASSVTGSTEAFF.

This clone was observed a handful of times. V is TRBV2 and J is TRBJ1-5; 9 bases map to TRBD1. The CDR3 spans 15 residues. Germline CDR1 and CDR2: SNHLY and FYNNEI. V shed 4 bases, J shed 7 bases, and the junction held 8 bases outside the gene matches. The CDR3 region has the DNA TGTGCCAGCAGTGTTGGACAGGGGAGAGGGCAGCCCCAGCATTTT. Translation: CASSVGQGRGQPQHF.

The gene calls are TRBV5-1 and TRBJ1-5; D unresolved. Trimming stripped 0 bases from V and 4 bases from J, with 8 bases between. Germline CDR1 and CDR2: SGHRS and YFSETQ. This CDR3 has 14 residues. The CDR3 DNA reads as TGCGCCAGCAGCTTGGATGGCCCGAATCAGCCCCAGCATTTT. It codes for CASSLDGPNQPQHF.

There are a few counts of this clone. The chain recombines TRBV18 with TRBJ2-3; D perhaps matches TRBD2 (6 bases). The CDR3 loop spans 17 amino acids. Trimming removed 1 base at V and 0 bases at J, with 14 bases between. CDR1 and CDR2 (germline): KGHSH, LQKENI. The CDR3, as DNA: TGTGCCAGCTCACCACGGCGGGATATACCTAGCACAGATACGCAGTATTTT. This translates into CASSPRRDIPSTDTQYF.

The chain recombines TRBV6-1 with TRBJ2-5; 8 bases fit TRBD2. CDR3 size: 14 residues. Trimming at V came to 6 bases and at J to 5 bases, leaving 8 bases not matched to a gene. Per germline, CDR1 MNHNS and CDR2 SASEGT. CDR3 sequence: CASRDIAGTETQYF. The DNA for the CDR3 is TGTGCCAGCAGGGATATAGCGGGAACGGAGACCCAGTACTTC.

Regarding this clone: A read error may produce the germline difference seen at one junction end. The chain combines TRBV4-2 with TRBJ2-7; D gene unclear. CDR3 size: 11 residues. The germline gives CDR1 LGHNA, CDR2 YNFKEQ. The CDR3 DNA sequence: TGTGCCAGCAGCCACAACTACGGGCAGTACTTC. Its protein is CASSHNYGQYF.

The chain employs TRBV5-4 and TRBJ2-1, with 9 bases that match TRBD2. This CDR3 region has 15 residues. CDR1 is SGHNT, CDR2 YYREEE, per germline (reference sequence). V trimming: 0 bases; J trimming: 4 bases; junction bases outside the gene matches: 2. The CDR3 loop is CASSLETSGYNEQFF. The CDR3 DNA follows: TGTGCCAGCAGCTTGGAGACTAGCGGATACAATGAGCAGTTCTTC.

This clone has a handful of counts. The CDR3 region has the DNA TGCAGCGTTGAAGATCCCGAGGGAGCTAGAGATACGCAGTATTTT. Its translation: CSVEDPEGARDTQYF. V usage is TRBV29-1 and J usage is TRBJ2-3; TRBD2 might be the D (5 bases). This CDR3 is 15 amino acids long. V was cut by 0 bases and J by 5 bases, with 15 bases left in between. CDR1 and CDR2 (germline): SQVTM, ANQGSEA.

This clone was detected only a few times. The rearrangement uses TRBV9 and TRBJ2-1; D uncertain. The V and J ends lost 3 bases and 8 bases respectively, with 12 bases between them. The CDR3 spans 13 residues. Germline V gene data show CDR1 as SGDLS and CDR2 as YYNGEE. CDR3 DNA: TGTGCCAGCAGCGCCATAGCTGGCCATGAGCAGTTCTTC. Encoded protein: CASSAIAGHEQFF. Variable domain in full (rest from reference TRBV9 and TRBJ2-1): DSGVTQTPKHLITATGQRVTLRCSPRSGDLSVYWYQQSLDQGLQFLIQYYNGEERAKGNILERFSAQQFPDLHSELNLSSLELGDSALYFCASSAIAGHEQFFGPGTRLTVL.

This chain links TRBV11-2 with TRBJ2-5, with D possibly being TRBD1 (5 bases). The CDR3 covers 14 residues. From germline, CDR1 is SGHAT and CDR2 FQNNGV. The V gene lost 7 bases and the J gene lost 4 bases, with 16 bases spanning the gap. The DNA of the CDR3 is TGTGCCAGCACCCACCGGCCAGGGTTAGAGACCCAGTACTTC. Protein: CASTHRPGLETQYF.